This TCR beta chain was sequenced for a study of cytomegalovirus exposure and HLA in healthy donors. The study's findings and limits: In a later analysis, DRB1 alleles had the most associated TCRs; HLA-C alleles the fewest. Cytomegalovirus-associated TCR beta chains were listed, numbering more than 150.

With regard to this clone: What it recognizes is unknown.

CDR3 length: 13 residues. Trimming cost V 5 bases and J 5 bases, with 9 bases left between them. CDR1 SEHNR and CDR2 FQNEAQ come from the germline V gene (reference sequence). The PCR made use of 60 Vbeta and 13 Jbeta primers. As originally analysed: Counted up in a later analysis, unique TCR beta chains came to about 80 million, with around 12 million shared. Clones were sequenced by immunoSEQ multiplex PCR, and TCRdb holds only the in-frame ones, with some missing. V, J and clone size were drawn from that table, and D and trimming were deduced from the DNA. The table includes some 200,000 clones, 82% detected once.

Sequenced sample: PBMCs. The chain is built from TRBV7-9 and TRBJ2-2, with D possibly being TRBD1 (5 bases). This sequence was found in a woman between 50 and 59 years old in good health and CMV-seropositive. Here the CDR3 reads CASSTRQTGELFF. The CDR3 DNA sequence: TGTGCCAGCAGCACCCGACAGACCGGGGAGCTGTTTTTT.